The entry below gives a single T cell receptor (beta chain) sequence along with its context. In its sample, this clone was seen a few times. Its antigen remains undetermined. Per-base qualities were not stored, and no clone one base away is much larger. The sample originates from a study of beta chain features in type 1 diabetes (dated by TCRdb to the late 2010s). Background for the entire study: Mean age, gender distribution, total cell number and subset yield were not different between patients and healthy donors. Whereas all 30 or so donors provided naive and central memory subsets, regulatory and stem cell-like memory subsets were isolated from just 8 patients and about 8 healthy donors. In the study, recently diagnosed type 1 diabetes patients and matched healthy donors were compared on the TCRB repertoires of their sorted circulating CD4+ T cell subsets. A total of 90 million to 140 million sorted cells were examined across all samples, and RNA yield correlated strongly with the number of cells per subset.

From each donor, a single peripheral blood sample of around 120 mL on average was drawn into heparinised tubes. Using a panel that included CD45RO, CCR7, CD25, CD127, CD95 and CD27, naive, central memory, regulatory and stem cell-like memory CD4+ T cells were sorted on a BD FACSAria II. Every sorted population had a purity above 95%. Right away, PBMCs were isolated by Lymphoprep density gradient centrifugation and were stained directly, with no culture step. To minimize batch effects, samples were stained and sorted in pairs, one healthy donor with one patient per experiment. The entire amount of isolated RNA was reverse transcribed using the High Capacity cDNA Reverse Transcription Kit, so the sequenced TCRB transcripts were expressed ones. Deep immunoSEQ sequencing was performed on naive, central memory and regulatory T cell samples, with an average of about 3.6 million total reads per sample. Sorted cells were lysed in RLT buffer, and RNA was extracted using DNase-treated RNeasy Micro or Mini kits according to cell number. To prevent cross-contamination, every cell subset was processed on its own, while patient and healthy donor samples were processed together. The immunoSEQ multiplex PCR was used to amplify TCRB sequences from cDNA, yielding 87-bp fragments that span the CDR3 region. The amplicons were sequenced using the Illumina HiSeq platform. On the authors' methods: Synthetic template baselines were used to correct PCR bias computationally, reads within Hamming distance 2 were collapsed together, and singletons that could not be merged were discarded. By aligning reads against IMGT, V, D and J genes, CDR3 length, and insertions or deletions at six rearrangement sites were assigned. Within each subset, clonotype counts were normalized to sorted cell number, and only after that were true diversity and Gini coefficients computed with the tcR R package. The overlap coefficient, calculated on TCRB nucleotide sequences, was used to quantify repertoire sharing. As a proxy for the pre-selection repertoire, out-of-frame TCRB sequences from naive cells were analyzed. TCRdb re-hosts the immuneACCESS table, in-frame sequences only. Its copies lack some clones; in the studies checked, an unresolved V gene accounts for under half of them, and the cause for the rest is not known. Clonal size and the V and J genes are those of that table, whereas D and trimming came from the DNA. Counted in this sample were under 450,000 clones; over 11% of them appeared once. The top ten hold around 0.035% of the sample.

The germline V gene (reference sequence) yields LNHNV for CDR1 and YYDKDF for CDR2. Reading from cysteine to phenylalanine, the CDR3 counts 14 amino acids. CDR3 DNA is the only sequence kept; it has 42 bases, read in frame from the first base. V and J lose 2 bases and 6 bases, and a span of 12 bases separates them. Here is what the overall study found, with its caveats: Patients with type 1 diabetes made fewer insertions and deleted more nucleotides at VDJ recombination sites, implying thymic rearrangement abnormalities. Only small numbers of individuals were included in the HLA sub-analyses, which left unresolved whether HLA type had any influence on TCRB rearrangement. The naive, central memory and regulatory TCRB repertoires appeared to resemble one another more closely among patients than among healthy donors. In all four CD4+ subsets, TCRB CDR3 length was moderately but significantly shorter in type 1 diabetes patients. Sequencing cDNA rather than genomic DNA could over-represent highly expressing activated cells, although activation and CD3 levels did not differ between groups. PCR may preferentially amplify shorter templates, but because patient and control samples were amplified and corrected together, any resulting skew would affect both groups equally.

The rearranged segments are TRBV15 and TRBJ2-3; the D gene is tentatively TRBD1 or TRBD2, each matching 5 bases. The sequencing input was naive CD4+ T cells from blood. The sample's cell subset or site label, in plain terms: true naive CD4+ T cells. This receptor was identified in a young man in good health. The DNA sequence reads TGTGCCACCAGCAGACAACCGGGGCTTGATACGCAGTATTTT. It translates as CATSRQPGLDTQYF.